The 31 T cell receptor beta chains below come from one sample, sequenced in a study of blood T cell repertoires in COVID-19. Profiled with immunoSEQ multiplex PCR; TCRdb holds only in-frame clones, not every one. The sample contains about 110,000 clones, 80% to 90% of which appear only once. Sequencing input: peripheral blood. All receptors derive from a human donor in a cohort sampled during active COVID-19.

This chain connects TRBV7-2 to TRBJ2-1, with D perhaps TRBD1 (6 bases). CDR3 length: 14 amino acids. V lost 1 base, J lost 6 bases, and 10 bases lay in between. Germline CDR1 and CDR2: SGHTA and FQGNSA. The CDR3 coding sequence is TGTGCCAGCAGCTTAGTACAGGGACCCAATGAGCAGTTCTTC. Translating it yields CASSLVQGPNEQFF.

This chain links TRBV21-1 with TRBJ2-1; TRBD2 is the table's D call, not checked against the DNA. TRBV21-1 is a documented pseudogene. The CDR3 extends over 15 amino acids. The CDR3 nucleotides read TGTGCCAGCACCAGGACTAGCGGCTTTTACAATGAGCAGTTCTTC. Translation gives CASTRTSGFYNEQFF.

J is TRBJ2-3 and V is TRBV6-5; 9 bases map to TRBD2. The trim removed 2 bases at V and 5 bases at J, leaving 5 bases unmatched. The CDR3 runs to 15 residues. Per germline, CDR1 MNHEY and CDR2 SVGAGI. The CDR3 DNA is TGTGCCAGCAGTTACCGCGGCGGGAGGGGAGATACGCAGTATTTT. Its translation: CASSYRGGRGDTQYF.

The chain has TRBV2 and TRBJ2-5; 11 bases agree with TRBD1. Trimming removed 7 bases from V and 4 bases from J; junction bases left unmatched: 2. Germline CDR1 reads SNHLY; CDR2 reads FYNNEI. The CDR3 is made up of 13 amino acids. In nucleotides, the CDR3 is TGTGCCAGCACGGACAGGGGGCGAGAGACCCAGTACTTC. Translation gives CASTDRGRETQYF.

The CDR3 bases are TGTGCCAGCAGCGCCAAACAGGGGAGAACTGAAGCTTTCTTT. This sequence encodes CASSAKQGRTEAFF. The chain links TRBV5-5 to TRBJ1-1; 7 bases match TRBD1. CDR3 length: 14 residues. Germline trimming cut 4 bases from V and 5 bases from J; bases unmatched to any gene: 8. CDR1 and CDR2 (germline): SGHKS, YYEKEE (reference sequence). The whole variable domain, filled in from reference TRBV5-5 and TRBJ1-1, reads DAGVTQSPTHLIKTRGQQVTLRCSPISGHKSVSWYQQVLGQGPQFIFQYYEKEERGRGNFPDRFSARQFPNYSSELNVNALLLGDSALYLCASSAKQGRTEAFFGQGTRLTVV.

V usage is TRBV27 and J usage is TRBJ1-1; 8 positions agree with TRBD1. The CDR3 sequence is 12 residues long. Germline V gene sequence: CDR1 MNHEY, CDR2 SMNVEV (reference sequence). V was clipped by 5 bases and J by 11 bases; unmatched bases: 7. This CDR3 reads CASSPPDRVAFF. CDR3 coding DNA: TGTGCCAGCAGTCCACCGGACAGGGTGGCTTTCTTT.

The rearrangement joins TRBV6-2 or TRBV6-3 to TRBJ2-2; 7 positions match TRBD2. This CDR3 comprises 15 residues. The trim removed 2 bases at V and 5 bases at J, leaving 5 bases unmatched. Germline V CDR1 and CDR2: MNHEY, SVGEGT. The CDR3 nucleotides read TGTGCCAGCAGTTACACGGGGGGAGGAACCGGGGAGCTGTTTTTT. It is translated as CASSYTGGGTGELFF.

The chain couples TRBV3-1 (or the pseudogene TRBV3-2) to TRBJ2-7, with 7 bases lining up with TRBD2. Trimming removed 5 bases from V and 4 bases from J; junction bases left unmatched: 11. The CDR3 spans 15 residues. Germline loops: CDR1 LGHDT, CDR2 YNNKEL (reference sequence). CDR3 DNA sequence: TGTGCCAGCAGCAAATCCCCTTCCGGGGGGTACGAGCAGTACTTC. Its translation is CASSKSPSGGYEQYF.

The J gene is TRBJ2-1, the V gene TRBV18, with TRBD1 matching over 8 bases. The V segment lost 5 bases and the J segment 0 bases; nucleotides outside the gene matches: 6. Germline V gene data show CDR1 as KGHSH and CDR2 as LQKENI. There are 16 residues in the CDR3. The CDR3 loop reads CASSSRTGRSYNEQFF. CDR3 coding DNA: TGTGCCAGCTCAAGCCGGACAGGGCGCTCCTACAATGAGCAGTTCTTC. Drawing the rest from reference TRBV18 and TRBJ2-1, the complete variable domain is NAGVMQNPRHLVRRRGQEARLRCSPMKGHSHVYWYRQLPEEGLKFMVYLQKENIIDESGMPKERFSAEFPKEGPSILRIQQVVRGDSAAYFCASSSRTGRSYNEQFFGPGTRLTVL.

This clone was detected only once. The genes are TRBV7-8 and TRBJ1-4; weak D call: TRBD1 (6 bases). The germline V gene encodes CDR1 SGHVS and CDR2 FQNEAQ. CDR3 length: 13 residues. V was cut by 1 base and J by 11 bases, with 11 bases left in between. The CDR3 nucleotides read TGTGCCAGCAGCTTAGGCAGGGGTGGCAAACTGTTTTTT. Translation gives CASSLGRGGKLFF.

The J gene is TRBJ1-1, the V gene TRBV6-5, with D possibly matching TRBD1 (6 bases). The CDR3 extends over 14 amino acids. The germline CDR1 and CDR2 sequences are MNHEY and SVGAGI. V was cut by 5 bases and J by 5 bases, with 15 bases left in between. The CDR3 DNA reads TGTGCCAGCAGTCCTTCAGGACAGCTAACTGAAGCTTTCTTT. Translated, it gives CASSPSGQLTEAFF.

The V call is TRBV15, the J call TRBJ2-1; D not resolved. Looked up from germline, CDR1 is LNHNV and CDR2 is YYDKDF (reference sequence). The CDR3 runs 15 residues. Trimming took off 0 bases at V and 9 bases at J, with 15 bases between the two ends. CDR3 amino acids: CATSRESVGTVEQFF. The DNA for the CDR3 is TGTGCCACCAGCAGAGAATCTGTTGGTACGGTTGAGCAGTTCTTC.

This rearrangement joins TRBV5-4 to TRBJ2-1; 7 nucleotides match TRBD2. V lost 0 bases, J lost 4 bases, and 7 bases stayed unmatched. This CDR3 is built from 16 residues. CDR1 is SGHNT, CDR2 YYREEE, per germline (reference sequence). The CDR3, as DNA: TGTGCCAGCAGCTTGGGTTCTAGCGGACTTTACAATGAGCAGTTCTTC. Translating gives CASSLGSSGLYNEQFF.

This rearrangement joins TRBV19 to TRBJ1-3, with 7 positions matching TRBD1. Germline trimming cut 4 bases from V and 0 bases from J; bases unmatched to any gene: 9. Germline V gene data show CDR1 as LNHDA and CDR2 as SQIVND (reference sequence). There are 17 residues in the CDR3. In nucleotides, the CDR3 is TGTGCCAGTAGTACCGTGACAGGGAGAAACTCTGGAAACACCATATATTTT. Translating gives CASSTVTGRNSGNTIYF.

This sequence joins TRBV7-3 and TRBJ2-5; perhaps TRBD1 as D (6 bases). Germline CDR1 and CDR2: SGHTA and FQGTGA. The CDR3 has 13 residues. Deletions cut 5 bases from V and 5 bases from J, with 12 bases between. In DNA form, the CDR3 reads TGTGCCAGCAGCCAAAACAGGGTGGAGACCCAGTACTTC. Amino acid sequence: CASSQNRVETQYF.

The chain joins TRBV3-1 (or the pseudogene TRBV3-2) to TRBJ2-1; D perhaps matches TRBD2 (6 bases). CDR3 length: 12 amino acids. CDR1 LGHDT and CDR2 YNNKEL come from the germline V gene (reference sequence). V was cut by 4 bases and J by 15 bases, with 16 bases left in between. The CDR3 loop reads CASSLSGTGRFF. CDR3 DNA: TGTGCCAGCAGCCTGTCCGGGACTGGTCGGTTCTTC.

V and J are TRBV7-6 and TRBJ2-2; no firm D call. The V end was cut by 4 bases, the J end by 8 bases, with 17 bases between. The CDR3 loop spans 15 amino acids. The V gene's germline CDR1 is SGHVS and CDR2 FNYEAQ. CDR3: CASSWRTKPSGELFF. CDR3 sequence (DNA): TGTGCCAGCAGCTGGAGAACGAAGCCTAGTGGGGAGCTGTTTTTT.

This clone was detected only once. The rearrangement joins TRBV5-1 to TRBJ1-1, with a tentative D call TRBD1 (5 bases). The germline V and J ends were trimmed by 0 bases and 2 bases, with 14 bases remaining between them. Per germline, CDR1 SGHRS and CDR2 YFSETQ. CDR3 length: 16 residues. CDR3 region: CASSLGQQPFNTEAFF. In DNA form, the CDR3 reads TGCGCCAGCAGCTTGGGACAGCAACCTTTCAACACTGAAGCTTTCTTT.

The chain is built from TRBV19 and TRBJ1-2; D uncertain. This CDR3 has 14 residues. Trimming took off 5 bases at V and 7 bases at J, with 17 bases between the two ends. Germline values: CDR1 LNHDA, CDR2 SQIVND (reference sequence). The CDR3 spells CASSAGAVPSGYTF. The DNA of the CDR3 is TGTGCCAGTAGTGCCGGAGCGGTCCCAAGTGGCTACACCTTC.

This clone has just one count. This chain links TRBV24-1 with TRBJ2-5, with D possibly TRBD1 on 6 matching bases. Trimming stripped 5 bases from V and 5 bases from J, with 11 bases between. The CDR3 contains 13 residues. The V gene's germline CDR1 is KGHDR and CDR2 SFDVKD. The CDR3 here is CATSARGWETQYF. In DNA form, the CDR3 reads TGTGCCACCAGTGCTAGGGGGTGGGAGACCCAGTACTTC.

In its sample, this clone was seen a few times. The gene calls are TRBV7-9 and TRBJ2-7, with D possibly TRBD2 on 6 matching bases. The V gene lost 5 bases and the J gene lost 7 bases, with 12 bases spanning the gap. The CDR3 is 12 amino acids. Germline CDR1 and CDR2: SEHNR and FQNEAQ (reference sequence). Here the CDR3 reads CASSPPAGEQYF. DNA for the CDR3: TGTGCCAGCAGCCCCCCGGCGGGGGAGCAGTACTTC.

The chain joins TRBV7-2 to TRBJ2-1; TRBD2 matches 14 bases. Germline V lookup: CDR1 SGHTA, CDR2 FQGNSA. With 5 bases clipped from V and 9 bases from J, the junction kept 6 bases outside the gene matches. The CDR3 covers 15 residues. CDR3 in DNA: TGTGCCAGCAGCGGCGGGACTAGCGGGAGAGGTGAGCAGTTCTTC. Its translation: CASSGGTSGRGEQFF.

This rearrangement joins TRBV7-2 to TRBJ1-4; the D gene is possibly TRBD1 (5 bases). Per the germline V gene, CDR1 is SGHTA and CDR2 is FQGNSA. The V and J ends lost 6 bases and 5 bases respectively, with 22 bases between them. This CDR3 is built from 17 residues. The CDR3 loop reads CASSQRDPDTRNEKLFF. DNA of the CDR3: TGTGCCAGCAGTCAGCGGGACCCCGACACGAGAAATGAAAAACTGTTTTTT.

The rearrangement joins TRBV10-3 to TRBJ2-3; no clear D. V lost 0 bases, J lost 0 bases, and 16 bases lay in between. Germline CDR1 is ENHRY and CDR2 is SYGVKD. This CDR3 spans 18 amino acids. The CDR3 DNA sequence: TGTGCCATCAGTGAGTCGACAACAGTCGTAACTAGCACAGATACGCAGTATTTT. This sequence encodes CAISESTTVVTSTDTQYF.

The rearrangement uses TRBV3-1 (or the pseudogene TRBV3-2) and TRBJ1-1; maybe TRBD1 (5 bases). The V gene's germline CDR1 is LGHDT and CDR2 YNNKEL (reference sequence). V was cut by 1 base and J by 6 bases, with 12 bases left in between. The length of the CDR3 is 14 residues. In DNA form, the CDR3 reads TGTGCCAGCAGCCAAGTGGGGGGGGGATCTGAAGCTTTCTTT. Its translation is CASSQVGGGSEAFF.

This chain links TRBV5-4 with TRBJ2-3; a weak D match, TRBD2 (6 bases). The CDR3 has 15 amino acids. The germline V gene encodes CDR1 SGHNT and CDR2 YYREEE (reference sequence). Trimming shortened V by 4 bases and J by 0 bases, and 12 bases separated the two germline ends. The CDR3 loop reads CASSRLAGSTDTQYF. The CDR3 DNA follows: TGTGCCAGCAGCCGGCTGGCGGGGAGCACAGATACGCAGTATTTT.

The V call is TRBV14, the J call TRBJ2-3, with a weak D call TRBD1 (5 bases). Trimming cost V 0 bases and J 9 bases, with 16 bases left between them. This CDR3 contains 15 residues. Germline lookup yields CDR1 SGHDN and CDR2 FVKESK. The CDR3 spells CASSQDLVWGETQYF. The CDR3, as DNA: TGTGCCAGCAGCCAAGATCTTGTTTGGGGCGAGACGCAGTATTTT.

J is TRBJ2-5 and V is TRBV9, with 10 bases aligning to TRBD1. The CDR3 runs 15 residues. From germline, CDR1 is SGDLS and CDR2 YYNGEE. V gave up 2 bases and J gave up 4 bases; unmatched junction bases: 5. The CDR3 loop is CASSVDRGRGETQYF. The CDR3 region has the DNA TGTGCCAGCAGCGTCGACAGGGGGCGAGGAGAGACCCAGTACTTC.

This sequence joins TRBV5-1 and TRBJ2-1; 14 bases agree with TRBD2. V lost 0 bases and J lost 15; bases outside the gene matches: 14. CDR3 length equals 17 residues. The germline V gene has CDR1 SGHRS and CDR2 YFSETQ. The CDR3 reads CASSLGGAGLAGVFWFF. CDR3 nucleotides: TGCGCCAGCAGCTTGGGTGGAGCGGGACTAGCGGGAGTTTTTTGGTTCTTC.

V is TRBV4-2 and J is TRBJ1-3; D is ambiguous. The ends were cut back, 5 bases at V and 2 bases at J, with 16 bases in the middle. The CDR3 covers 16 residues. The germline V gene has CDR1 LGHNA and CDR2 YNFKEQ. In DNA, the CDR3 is TGTGCCAGCAGCTCGCGTCCCTCTCTCCCTGGAAACACCATATATTTT. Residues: CASSSRPSLPGNTIYF.

For the CDR3, the DNA is TGTGCCAGCAGCTCCAGGGGGCAGGGGGAGACCCAGTACTTC. It codes for CASSSRGQGETQYF. The J gene is TRBJ2-5, the V gene TRBV11-3, with 8 bases lining up with TRBD1. The CDR3 loop spans 14 amino acids. Germline trimming cut 4 bases from V and 5 bases from J; bases unmatched to any gene: 6. Germline V lookup: CDR1 SGHNT, CDR2 YENEEA.